A single sample gave rise to the 10 T cell receptor beta chains below, sequenced in a study of cytomegalovirus exposure and HLA in healthy donors (dated by TCRdb to between 2016 and 2019). Library creation used the immunoSEQ multiplex PCR assay. For the multiplex PCR, a mixture combining 60 forward primers for TCR Vbeta segments and 13 reverse primers for TCR Jbeta segments was used. The source is immuneACCESS, and TCRdb retained only in-frame sequences with V and J called. Part of the clones is not carried over; for the studies checked, unresolved V genes explain less than half of this, and the remainder is unexplained. Recorded for this sample are roughly 83,000 clones; about 81% of them occurred a single time. The ten largest account for roughly 4.2% of the sample. Sequencing was carried out using PBMCs. These TCRs come from a man between 60 and 75 years old in good health and CMV-seronegative.

The rearrangement links TRBV9 to TRBJ1-4; 9 nucleotides match TRBD1. CDR3 length: 15 residues. Germline lookup yields CDR1 SGDLS and CDR2 YYNGEE. V gave up 4 bases and J gave up 6 bases; unmatched junction bases: 7. Written as DNA, the CDR3 is TGTGCCAGCAGCCCTCGGACAGGGGAGGATGAAAAACTGTTTTTT. This translates into CASSPRTGEDEKLFF. Full variable domain (outside the CDR3, taken from reference TRBV9 and TRBJ1-4): DSGVTQTPKHLITATGQRVTLRCSPRSGDLSVYWYQQSLDQGLQFLIQYYNGEERAKGNILERFSAQQFPDLHSELNLSSLELGDSALYFCASSPRTGEDEKLFFGSGTQLSVL.

V is TRBV6-4 and J is TRBJ2-2; D unresolved. The V end was cut by 5 bases, the J end by 8 bases, with 12 bases between. CDR1 is MRHNA and CDR2 is SNTAGT in the germline V gene. The length of the CDR3 is 13 residues. The CDR3 sequence is CASSSTTWGELFF. Here the CDR3 DNA reads TGTGCCAGCAGTTCAACGACTTGGGGGGAGCTGTTTTTT.

The chain combines TRBV7-8 with TRBJ1-1, with D possibly matching TRBD1 (5 bases). The CDR3 length is 16 residues. The germline V gene has CDR1 SGHVS and CDR2 FQNEAQ. V shed 7 bases and J shed 5 bases, with 23 bases lying between them. The CDR3, as DNA: TGTGCCAGCACCCTGGATCCGGACAATGGTTTTACTGAAGCTTTCTTT. Translation: CASTLDPDNGFTEAFF.

This clone came up a few times. V is TRBV19 and J is TRBJ1-6; perhaps TRBD1 as D (5 bases). Germline values: CDR1 LNHDA, CDR2 SQIVND (reference sequence). The CDR3 has 15 residues. V was clipped by 3 bases and J by 8 bases, with 14 bases between them. The CDR3 region has the DNA TGTGCCAGTAGTATCTCGGTTACGGGGGATTCACCCCTCCACTTT. It translates to CASSISVTGDSPLHF.

J is TRBJ1-2 and V is TRBV5-4, with 8 bases fitting TRBD1. The CDR3 contains 12 residues. V shed 2 bases, J shed 7 bases, and the junction held 1 base outside the gene matches. Germline CDR1 reads SGHNT; CDR2 reads YYREEE (reference sequence). In nucleotides, the CDR3 is TGTGCCAGCAGCTTCGGACAGGGTGGCTACACCTTC. This gives the protein CASSFGQGGYTF.

This rearrangement joins TRBV29-1 to TRBJ1-2; a weak D match, TRBD1 (5 bases). V was cut by 7 bases and J by 4 bases, with 19 bases left in between. This CDR3 has 14 residues. Per the germline V gene, CDR1 is SQVTM and CDR2 is ANQGSEA. CDR3 sequence: CSAPGGGGSYGYTF. The CDR3 DNA sequence: TGCAGCGCCCCGGGAGGTGGGGGATCCTATGGCTACACCTTC.

There are a few counts of this clone. This chain links TRBV5-1 with TRBJ1-4; TRBD1 matches 8 bases. Germline CDR1 reads SGHRS; CDR2 reads YFSETQ. J gave up 1 base and V 4 bases, and 3 bases lay outside the gene matches. CDR3 size: 15 residues. In nucleotides, the CDR3 is TGCGCCAGCAGCGGGGACAGGATAACTAATGAAAAACTGTTTTTT. This gives the protein CASSGDRITNEKLFF.

This clone occurred a few times. The chain couples TRBV6-1 to TRBJ2-7; TRBD1 agrees at 7 bases. The junction had 8 bases not matched to a gene; V was cut back by 5 bases and J by 1 base. There are 15 residues in the CDR3. CDR1 and CDR2 from the germline V gene are MNHNS and SASEGT. The chain's CDR3 is CASSPTRGFSYEQYF. CDR3 coding DNA: TGTGCCAGCAGTCCTACCAGGGGGTTTTCCTACGAGCAGTACTTC.

The genes are TRBV4-2 and TRBJ2-7; a weak D match, TRBD1 (5 bases). The V end lost 1 base, the J end lost 3 bases, and 10 bases lay between the germline ends. Per germline, CDR1 LGHNA and CDR2 YNFKEQ. This CDR3 region has 14 residues. Here the CDR3 reads CASSQGVRDYEQYF. In nucleotides, the CDR3 is TGTGCCAGCAGCCAAGGAGTCAGGGACTACGAGCAGTACTTC.

The V call is TRBV10-2, the J call TRBJ1-1; 8 bases agree with TRBD1. The germline gives CDR1 WSHSY, CDR2 SAAADI. The J segment lost 6 bases and the V segment lost 1 base, leaving 10 bases of the junction unmatched. CDR3 length: 16 amino acids. CDR3 protein: CASSEFGNRGFSEAFF. In DNA, the CDR3 is TGCGCCAGCAGTGAGTTCGGCAACAGGGGGTTCTCTGAAGCTTTCTTT.